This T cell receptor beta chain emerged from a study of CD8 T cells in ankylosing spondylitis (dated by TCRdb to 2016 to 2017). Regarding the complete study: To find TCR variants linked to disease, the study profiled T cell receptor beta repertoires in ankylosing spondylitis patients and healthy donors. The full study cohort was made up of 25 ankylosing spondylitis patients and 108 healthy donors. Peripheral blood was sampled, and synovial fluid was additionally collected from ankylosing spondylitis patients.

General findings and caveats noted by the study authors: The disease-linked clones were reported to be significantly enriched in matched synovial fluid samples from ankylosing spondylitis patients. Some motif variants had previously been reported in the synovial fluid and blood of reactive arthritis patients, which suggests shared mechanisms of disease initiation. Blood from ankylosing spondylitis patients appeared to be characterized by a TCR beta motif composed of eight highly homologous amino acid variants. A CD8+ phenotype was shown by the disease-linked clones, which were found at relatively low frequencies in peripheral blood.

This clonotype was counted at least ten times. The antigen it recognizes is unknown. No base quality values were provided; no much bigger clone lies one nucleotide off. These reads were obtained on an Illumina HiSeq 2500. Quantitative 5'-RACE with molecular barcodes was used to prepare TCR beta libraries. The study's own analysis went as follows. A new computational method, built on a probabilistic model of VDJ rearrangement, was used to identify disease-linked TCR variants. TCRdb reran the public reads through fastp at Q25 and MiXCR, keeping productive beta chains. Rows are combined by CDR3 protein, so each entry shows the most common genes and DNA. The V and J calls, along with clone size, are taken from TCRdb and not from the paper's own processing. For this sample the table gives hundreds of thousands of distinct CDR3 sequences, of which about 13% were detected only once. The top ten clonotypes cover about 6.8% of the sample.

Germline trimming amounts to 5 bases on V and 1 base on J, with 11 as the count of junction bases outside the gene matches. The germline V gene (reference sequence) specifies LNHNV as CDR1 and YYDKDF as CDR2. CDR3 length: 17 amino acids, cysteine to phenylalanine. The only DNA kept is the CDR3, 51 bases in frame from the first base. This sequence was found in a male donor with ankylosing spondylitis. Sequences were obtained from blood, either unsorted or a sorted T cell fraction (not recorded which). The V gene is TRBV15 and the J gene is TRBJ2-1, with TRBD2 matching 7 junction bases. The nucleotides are TGTGCCACCAGCGACGATGGCGGGAGAGGGTCCTACAATGAGCAGTTCTTC. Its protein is CATSDDGGRGSYNEQFF.